Below are 10 T cell receptor beta chains sequenced from a single sample in a study of blood T cell repertoires in COVID-19. The assay was immunoSEQ multiplex PCR, and TCRdb's table has in-frame clones only and misses some. The sample gives roughly 190,000 clones, roughly four fifths of which show up once; around 12% is in the top ten. What was sequenced was peripheral blood. Receptors originate from a woman aged 45-65 years with acute or convalescent COVID-19.

The chain couples TRBV6-6 to TRBJ1-1; the D is unclear. CDR1 and CDR2 from the germline V gene are MNHNY and SVGAGI (reference sequence). Deletions cut 6 bases from V and 3 bases from J, with 5 bases between. The CDR3 consists of 11 residues. CDR3 protein: CASSSDTEAFF. DNA of the CDR3: TGTGCCAGCAGCTCAGACACTGAAGCTTTCTTT.

The chain has TRBV5-6 and TRBJ2-1; weak D call: TRBD2 (6 bases). In germline, CDR1 is SGHDT, CDR2 YYEEEE. The CDR3 is made up of 14 amino acids. Trimming removed 1 base from V and 8 bases from J, with 13 bases in between. The chain's CDR3 is CASSLWDSSYEQFF. The CDR3 nucleotides are TGTGCCAGCAGCTTGTGGGACTCTAGTTATGAGCAGTTCTTC.

CDR3: CAISEVRGGGNQPQHF. CDR3 nucleotides: TGTGCCATCAGTGAAGTAAGGGGAGGTGGCAATCAGCCCCAGCATTTT. The chain is built from TRBV10-3 and TRBJ1-5, with D tentatively TRBD1 (5 bases). Trimming stripped 3 bases from V and 2 bases from J, with 14 bases between. The germline V gene encodes CDR1 ENHRY and CDR2 SYGVKD. The CDR3 consists of 16 residues.

The CDR3 DNA is TGTGCCAGCAGTACGGCGGGACAGGGTGATGGAAACACCATATATTTT. It codes for CASSTAGQGDGNTIYF. V is TRBV27 and J is TRBJ1-3; 9 positions match TRBD1. The junction had 8 bases not matched to a gene; V was cut back by 5 bases and J by 3 bases. The CDR3 consists of 16 residues. In germline, CDR1 is MNHEY, CDR2 SMNVEV (reference sequence).

The sample holds a few counts of this clone. The genes are TRBV24-1 and TRBJ1-2, with D perhaps matching TRBD1 (6 bases). This CDR3 is 14 amino acids long. Germline V gene lookup returns CDR1 KGHDR and CDR2 SFDVKD. V was cut by 0 bases and J by 8 bases, with 12 bases left in between. CDR3 sequence: CATSDLTGKLGYTF. Written as DNA, the CDR3 is TGTGCCACCAGTGATTTGACAGGGAAGCTCGGCTACACCTTC.

V is TRBV5-1 and J is TRBJ2-7, with D maybe TRBD1 (5 bases). The CDR3 is 13 residues long. Trimming left V 7 bases short and J 0 bases short, with 11 bases between. Germline CDR1 SGHRS, CDR2 YFSETQ. The CDR3 nucleotides are TGCGCCAGCTGCCAGGACACCTCCTACGAGCAGTACTTC. It encodes CASCQDTSYEQYF.

The genes are TRBV2 and TRBJ1-5, with unresolved D. The CDR3 loop spans 14 amino acids. V was pared by 5 bases and J by 7 bases, with 15 bases between. Germline values: CDR1 SNHLY, CDR2 FYNNEI. In nucleotides, the CDR3 is TGTGCCAGCAGTCCGATGCAAGGAGGACAGCCCCAGCATTTT. This encodes CASSPMQGGQPQHF.

The V call is TRBV4-3, the J call TRBJ2-7; D may be TRBD1 (6 bases). Germline assignment: CDR1 LGHNA and CDR2 YSLEER. This CDR3 is 16 amino acids long. V was clipped by 0 bases and J by 4 bases, with 16 bases between them. As DNA, the CDR3 is TGCGCCAGCAGCCAAGATCCCCCCGCAGGGGTGTACGAGCAGTACTTC. Protein product: CASSQDPPAGVYEQYF.

The gene calls are TRBV6-2 or TRBV6-3 and TRBJ1-1; D perhaps matches TRBD1 (5 bases). In germline, CDR1 is MNHEY, CDR2 SVGEGT. This CDR3 spans 11 amino acids. V lost 5 bases to trimming and J lost 8 bases, with 9 bases between them. This chain's CDR3 is CASSHKGEAFF. CDR3 in DNA: TGTGCCAGCAGTCATAAGGGGGAAGCTTTCTTT.

This chain uses TRBV7-2 with TRBJ2-1; 9 bases are a match to TRBD2. This CDR3 has 14 residues. Germline CDR1 is SGHTA and CDR2 is FQGNSA. The trim removed 5 bases at V and 7 bases at J, leaving 6 bases unmatched. In nucleotides, the CDR3 is TGTGCCAGCAGCCTAGGACTAGCGCGGAATGAGCAGTTCTTC. Its protein is CASSLGLARNEQFF.